The source of this TCR beta chain is a study of blood T cell repertoires in COVID-19. Original data processing: Nucleated cell counts were estimated from reference gene primer amplification. Method: immunoSEQ multiplex PCR; TCRdb's copy keeps in-frame clones and lacks some. V, J and clone size are those of that table, while D and trimming were read from the DNA. The table includes roughly 100,000 clones, around 87% detected once. The germline V gene encodes CDR1 SGHAT and CDR2 FQNNGV. V was shortened by 5 bases and J by 2 bases, with 3 bases between the two germline ends. The CDR3 runs 11 residues. The J gene is TRBJ2-5, the V gene TRBV11-2; no clear D gene. The clonotype originates from a man in his fifties or sixties with active or convalescent COVID-19. The sequenced sample was peripheral blood. CDR3 bases: TGTGCCAGCAGCCCGCAAGAGACCCAGTACTTC. It yields the protein CASSPQETQYF. The variable domain in full, completed from reference TRBV11-2 and TRBJ2-5, reads EAGVAQSPRYKIIEKRQSVAFWCNPISGHATLYWYQQILGQGPKLLIQFQNNGVVDDSQLPKDRFSAERLKGVDSTLKIQPAKLEDSAVYLCASSPQETQYFGPGTRLLVL.